These T cell receptor beta chains were read from a single sample in a study of T cell responses to AZD1222 COVID-19 vaccine. The table came from immunoSEQ multiplex PCR; TCRdb's copy has only in-frame clones and leaves some out. The sample holds approximately 130,000 clones, roughly nine tenths seen once. The source was peripheral blood, collected 28 days after the second AZD1222 dose. The source of these receptors is an adult who received the AZD1222 COVID-19 vaccine. CDR3s leave out the opening cysteine and the closing phenylalanine or tryptophan. The order of the fields is V gene, J gene, clone size, CDR3 protein. Part of the rows lack a size; the others show once, few, many or a class for expanded clones.

>TRBV3-1/TRBV3-2|TRBJ2-3|.
ASSQEGGDTQY
>TRBV30|TRBJ2-1|.
AWSARRRGTLGHEQF
>TRBV4-3|TRBJ1-2|.
ASSQDLLGGAINGYT
>TRBV30|TRBJ1-1|.
AWSVGIGEAF
>TRBV11-2|TRBJ1-1|many
ASSRIGTEAF
>TRBV18|TRBJ1-1|once
ASSPQGGGRALNTEAF
>TRBV18|TRBJ2-3|.
ASSGLAGGTDTQY
>TRBV12-5|TRBJ1-3|.
ASGLTPGSGNTIY
>TRBV6-5|TRBJ2-2|.
ASTEHEGNTGELF
>TRBV5-1|TRBJ2-6|.
ASSLGPSGANVLT
>TRBV6-5|TRBJ1-1|.
AGELKRTEAF
>TRBV5-6|TRBJ2-1|.
ASSLDAGLVNNEQF
>TRBV10-3|TRBJ2-3|.
AIRGTSGRGDTQY
>TRBV19|TRBJ2-7|.
ASSSAGEWDEQY
>TRBV19|TRBJ2-7|.
ASSISPGLAGSYEQY
>TRBV11-2|TRBJ2-2|once
ASSFPSGGENTGELF
>TRBV3-1/TRBV3-2|TRBJ1-5|.
ASSQGDRVFDQPQH
>TRBV4-1|TRBJ2-7|.
ASSQETGARSYRGGEQY
>TRBV19|TRBJ1-2|.
ASSLLGVGGYNYGYT
>TRBV12-3/TRBV12-4|TRBJ2-1|.
ASSLREMQF
>TRBV5-1|TRBJ1-3|.
ASTFGPGSGNTIY
>TRBV13|TRBJ1-1|.
ASSLGMSGGTEAF
>TRBV27|TRBJ1-6|.
ASSLDRGSPLH
>TRBV7-2|TRBJ1-2|.
ASSLDAGREGGYT
>TRBV19|TRBJ2-7|few
ASSPLSAVYEQY
>TRBV30|TRBJ1-1|.
AWSWGLNTEAF
>TRBV18|TRBJ1-3|once
ASSPHGPKDGNTIY
>TRBV7-9|TRBJ2-1|.
ASSSILQGGYNEQF
>TRBV7-9|TRBJ1-2|.
ASSLVVTDRGYT
>TRBV19|TRBJ2-7|.
ASSGLAGGAYEQY
>TRBV5-4|TRBJ2-3|.
ASSRELAGYPSRSTDTQY
>TRBV19|TRBJ2-1|.
ASSIWREARNEQF
>TRBV25-1|TRBJ1-5|once
ASGGALGGNQPQH
>TRBV18|TRBJ2-5|.
ASSPGFQETQY
>TRBV4-2|TRBJ1-6|.
ASSQGDRAANSPLH
>TRBV30|TRBJ1-4|.
AWGTVEEKLF
>TRBV7-9|TRBJ2-7|.
ASSLGEAEQY
>TRBV30|TRBJ2-1|.
ASGLAGGQRQF
>TRBV12-2|TRBJ1-2|.
ASRLGADGSTFYGYT
>TRBV10-2|TRBJ2-7|.
ASSVAGGAYEQY
>TRBV30|TRBJ1-2|.
AWSLPPGSYGYT
>TRBV27|TRBJ1-2|.
ASSDRGAYGYT
>TRBV4-2|TRBJ1-4|once
ASSPYRTGGNEKLF
>TRBV10-3|TRBJ2-2|.
AISGTGSTGELF
>TRBV4-3|TRBJ2-2|.
ASSPIAGGGANTGELF
>TRBV14|TRBJ2-7|.
ASSLGPGTSYEQY
>TRBV9|TRBJ2-3|.
ASSVEVERTQY
>TRBV3-1/TRBV3-2|TRBJ1-2|.
ASSQGPTGKGYT
>TRBV6-4|TRBJ1-6|.
ASSRTENSPLH
>TRBV6-2/TRBV6-3|TRBJ2-7|once
ASSYTRTGGNEQY
>TRBV4-1|TRBJ1-1|.
ASSQPYRGVDTEAF